This T cell receptor (beta chain) originates from a study of T cells in Graves' hyperthyroidism and ophthalmopathy. Overall study findings and caveats: Most thyroid clonotypes expanded above 0.001 were also detected in blood.

This clonotype was counted a few times. What it binds is not known. Exclusion followed for patients with uncontrolled infection, other autoimmune disease, pregnancy or lactation. Amplification yielded TCR beta CDR3 regions, with RNA transcripts as the source. First-round RT-PCR of the TCR CDR3 relied on the HTBI primer set. Each CDR3 protein gets one entry after TCRdb re-called the multiplex PCR reads with MiXCR. The sample shows 550,000 to 600,000 distinct CDR3 sequences, around 42% of them seen only once. The length of the CDR3 is 16 residues. V was pared by 8 bases and J by 0 bases, with 8 bases of the junction left unmatched. CDR1 is LGHNA and CDR2 is YSLEER in the germline V gene.

The source of this sequence is an adult woman with Graves' disease, either hyperthyroidism or ophthalmopathy (not recorded which). This chain connects TRBV4-3 to TRBJ2-2, with TRBD1 identical over 8 bases. The sample consisted of peripheral blood or thyroid tissue (not recorded which). CDR3 in amino acids: CASGPRTGTNTGELFF. The CDR3 DNA follows: TGCGCCAGCGGCCCCCGGACAGGGACGAACACCGGGGAGCTGTTTTTT.